This T cell receptor beta chain was identified during a study of cytomegalovirus exposure and HLA in healthy donors (TCRdb year 2017). Some background on the complete study: An earlier analysis of several hundred of the donors reported under 300 Gb of sequence data and 117 million unique TCR beta sequences obtained from some 170 million T cells. An early release covering more than 500 HLA-typed donors comprised around 300 gigabases of sequencing data and around 85 million unique TCR sequences. The genetic ancestry cluster associated with self-reported Caucasian donors included about 84% of the 300 to 400 genotyped donors. The aim of the study was to test whether cataloging public T cell receptors could identify signatures of past pathogen exposure. The study profiled the T cell repertoires of fewer than 850 subjects by immunosequencing and related them to cytomegalovirus serostatus. In addition to the first cohort of approximately 670 subjects, a separate validation cohort of some 120 different subjects was used. To predict cytomegalovirus infection status, the study brought together high-throughput TCR immunosequencing, statistical association of individual TCRs with disease status, and machine learning. A later analysis re-analyzed previously published TCR beta repertoires from 660 or so donors and added high-resolution HLA genotyping to study TCR occurrence patterns. Rather than drawing on any new phenotypic data, the later analysis identified candidate immune exposures from TCR beta sequences and the way those sequences occurred across donors. An earlier analysis of approximately 580 of the donors used high-throughput TCR beta sequencing to judge whether each TCR beta V gene segment behaved as functional or pseudogenic. Donor age, sex, ethnicity and CMV serostatus were collected together with the repertoire data. In a later genetic analysis, genome-wide SNP genotypes for about three fifths of the roughly 670 donors were used, and that subset was treated as a discovery cohort. All discovery cohort repertoires had been generated on a single sequencing platform. HLA typing included class I and class II loci at four-digit resolution. Typing coverage varied by locus: about 620-630 donors for A, B, C, DRB1 and DQB1; roughly 500 for DQA1; around 610 for DPA1; roughly 450 for DPB1. Because of strong linkage in the cohort, roughly five DR-DQ haplotypes were treated as single units for association and clustering. On average, about 200,000 unique TCR beta nucleotide sequences were sequenced per donor among 350 to 400 genotyped donors of the cohort, with about 17% of those sequences being non-productive.

The study at large found these results: An association between a missense DCLRE1C variant and V-gene and J-gene trimming of TCR beta chains was found in a later genetic analysis and replicated in an independent cohort. For the cohort, immune exposure information was limited to CMV serostatus. Roughly uniform sequencing depth across donors was assumed in presence/absence analyses, although this assumption may not hold. Most TCR sequences were observed very rarely across donors, whereas some public TCRs were present in many individuals. Strong co-occurrence of HLA alleles, especially DR and DQ, made assigning TCR associations to individual alleles difficult. Because counts were too low, some 17 rarely observed V segments, including chromosome 9 orphons, were left out of the earlier analysis of 587 of the donors. A group of highly shared sequence variants was considered likely to be a technical artifact of the sequencing pipeline. The authors suggested that the approach could potentially be generalized to other disease states and immunological phenotypes. A later analysis associated some 17,000 TCR beta sequences with specific HLA alleles at a false discovery rate of 0.05. A later genetic analysis reported fewer N-insertions in productive TCRs among donors in an Asian-associated ancestry cluster than the roughly 670-donor mean. In vitro tests confirmed that a few of the cytomegalovirus-associated TCR beta chains recognize cytomegalovirus antigens. In a later analysis, HLA-associated TCR beta chains were found to be more clonally expanded and to have lower generation probabilities than equally common non-associated chains. An earlier analysis of roughly 570 of the donors showed that most TCR beta V segments appeared in productive rearrangements either about 87% or about 30% of the time, which broadly matched IMGT annotations. This cohort had only TCR beta chains sequenced, and the lack of alpha or paired-chain data limited which features could be detected. Cytomegalovirus status was reported to be diagnosed by the classifier with high specificity and sensitivity in both the original and validation cohorts. A later analysis reported that several top co-occurrence clusters appeared linked to parvovirus B19, influenza, CMV and Epstein-Barr virus. A further reported finding was that TCR beta sequences accurately predicted the HLA-A and HLA-B alleles for most subjects in the first cohort. In a later analysis, TCR association rates were found to vary across HLA loci, with the most associated TCRs seen for DRB1 alleles and the fewest for HLA-C alleles. Because some donors lacked HLA typing at each locus, the association tests relied only on the typed subset. A later analysis found that most CMV-associated TCR beta chains appeared HLA-restricted, with HLA associations seemingly driven largely by CMV exposure. The 87-base-pair reads could not distinguish some IMGT-functional V segments, including TRBV6-2 and TRBV6-3, so those segments were excluded. Correlated functional status among segregating V segments might reflect linkage disequilibrium, but an unknown experimental factor could not be ruled out. A total of roughly 160 TCR beta chains were listed by the study as associated with cytomegalovirus.

The cohort comprised hundreds of healthy bone marrow donors. At the time of sampling, all cohort members were nominally healthy, though unrecorded immune exposures were likely present. The donor was CMV seropositive and belonged to the group of more than 250 seropositive cohort members. A peripheral blood sample was collected from each donor, and TCR beta sequencing was performed on peripheral blood mononuclear cells. Genomic DNA extraction from the blood cell samples was performed with the Qiagen DNeasy Blood Extraction Kit. V was cut back by 1 base and J by 5 bases, leaving a gap of 11 bases between them. The CDR3 measures 15 amino acids from cysteine to phenylalanine. Only the CDR3 region is kept as DNA, spanning 45 bases read in frame from base 1. The germline V gene (reference sequence) yields LNHDA for CDR1 and SQIVND for CDR2. Receptors were amplified or captured by the immunoSEQ multiplex PCR assay. The multiplex PCR relied on a mix of 60 forward primers for TCR Vbeta segments and 13 reverse primers for TCR Jbeta segments. The CDR3 region of rearranged TCR beta genes was amplified from genomic DNA by a multiplex PCR assay. The amplified TCR beta libraries were sequenced on the Illumina HiSeq System as 87-base-pair reads. The study's own analysis went as follows. Across the 700 or so repertoires, a later analysis counted tens of millions of unique TCR beta chains, 9 million to 14 million of which were shared by at least two donors. Raw reads were error-corrected and collapsed into unique sequences with a nearest-neighbor algorithm that merged closely related sequences to remove PCR and sequencing errors. To assign V, D and J gene segments, CDR3 sequences were aligned to IMGT reference sequences. For a sequence to be retained, at least a six-nucleotide match to both a V gene segment and a J gene segment was required. A rearrangement was called productive if the CDR3 had no stop codons and remained in frame with V and J, and every other rearrangement was called non-productive. CDR3 was defined by IMGT convention, running from the second conserved V-encoded cysteine to the conserved J-encoded phenylalanine. In an earlier analysis of approximately 500 of the donors, sequences lacking an unambiguous match to a single V gene segment were excluded. An earlier analysis of almost 600 of the donors classified V segments as functional when productive rearrangements were above 56.7% and as segregating when the standard deviation between donors was above 5%. A statistical classification framework was built for diagnosing cytomegalovirus status from the catalog of TCR beta chain sequences. A later analysis assigned V and J genes by comparing TCR nucleotide sequences with IMGT/GENE-DB human TR gene sequences. Using the TCRdist pipeline, a later analysis assigned CDR3 sequences along with most-parsimonious VDJ recombination scenarios. A later analysis defined each TCR beta chain by its CDR3 amino acid sequence plus V-gene family, and excluded reads lacking a unique V-gene family. A later analysis removed 550 to 700 highly shared, low-generation-probability nucleotide sequences to deal with suspected cross-contamination and a sequencing artifact. A later analysis calculated a clonal expansion index for each public chain from normalized within-repertoire ranks of inferred template counts. In a later analysis, generation probabilities were computed using a VDJ recombination model fitted to out-of-frame rearrangements, and the results were checked against IGoR. A later analysis scored TCR-TCR, TCR-HLA and TCR-CMV co-occurrence with hypergeometric tests, applying a repertoire-size bias correction to TCR pairs. A later analysis estimated false discovery rates by permuting HLA or CMV assignments 20 times. In a later analysis, co-occurring TCRs were grouped with DBSCAN, and TCRdist sequence similarity was added when clustering was performed within HLA-allele-positive subsets. For co-occurrence clustering, repertoires with fewer than 30,000 or more than 120,000 public chains were excluded, along with four or five repertoires with anomalous nucleotide sharing. This is the immuneACCESS table as TCRdb keeps it, with only in-frame sequences that have V and J called. A part of the clones is gone; compared with another copy, unresolved V genes explain less than half, and the rest is unexplained. That table furnishes V, J and clone size, whereas the DNA furnished D and trimming. In all, the sample holds 83,000 or so clones, and about three quarters of those were seen once. Roughly a tenth of the sample belongs to the ten largest clones.

Concerning this clone: Its antigen has not been determined. No base-level quality is on record; no much larger clone is a single base apart.

Sequenced input: PBMCs. This receptor was taken from a young man in good health and CMV-seropositive. The chain uses TRBV19 and TRBJ2-2, and the D gene may be TRBD2, 6 bases matching. The CDR3 region: CASSIGGRGTGELFF. The bases read TGTGCCAGTAGTATAGGGGGCCGGGGGACCGGGGAGCTGTTTTTT.